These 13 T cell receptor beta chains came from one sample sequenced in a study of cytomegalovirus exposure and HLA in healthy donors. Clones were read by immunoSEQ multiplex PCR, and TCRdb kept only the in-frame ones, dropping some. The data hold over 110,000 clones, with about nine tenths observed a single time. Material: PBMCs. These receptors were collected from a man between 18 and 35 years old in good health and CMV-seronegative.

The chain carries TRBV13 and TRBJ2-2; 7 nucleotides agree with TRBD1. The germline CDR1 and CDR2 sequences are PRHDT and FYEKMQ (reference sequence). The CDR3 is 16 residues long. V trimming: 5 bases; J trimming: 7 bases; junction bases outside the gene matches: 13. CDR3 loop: CASSPTGTDSFGELFF. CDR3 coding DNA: TGTGCCAGCAGCCCCACCGGGACAGACAGTTTCGGGGAGCTGTTTTTT.

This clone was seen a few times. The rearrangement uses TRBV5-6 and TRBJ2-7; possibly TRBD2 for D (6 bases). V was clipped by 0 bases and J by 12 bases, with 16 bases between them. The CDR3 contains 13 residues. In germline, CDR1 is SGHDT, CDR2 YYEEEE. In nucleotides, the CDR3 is TGTGCCAGCAGCTTGGTTTCGGGGGATTTGCTGTACTTC. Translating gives CASSLVSGDLLYF.

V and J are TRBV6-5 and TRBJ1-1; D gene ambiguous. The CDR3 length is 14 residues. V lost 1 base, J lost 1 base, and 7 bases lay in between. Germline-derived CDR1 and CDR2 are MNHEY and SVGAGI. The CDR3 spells CASSYLAANTEAFF. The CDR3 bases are TGTGCCAGCAGTTACTTGGCGGCGAACACTGAAGCTTTCTTT.

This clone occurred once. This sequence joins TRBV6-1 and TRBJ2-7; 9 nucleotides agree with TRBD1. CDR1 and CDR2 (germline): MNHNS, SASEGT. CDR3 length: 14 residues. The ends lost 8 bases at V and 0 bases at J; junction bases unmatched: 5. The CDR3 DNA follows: TGTGCCAGCGGGGTGGACAGGGGCTCCTACGAGCAGTACTTC. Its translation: CASGVDRGSYEQYF.

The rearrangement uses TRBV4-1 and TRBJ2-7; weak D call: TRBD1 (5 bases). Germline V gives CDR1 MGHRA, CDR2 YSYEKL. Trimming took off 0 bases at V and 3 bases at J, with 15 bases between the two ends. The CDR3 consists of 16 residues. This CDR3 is CASSQDQGGSRYEQYF. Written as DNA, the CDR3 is TGCGCCAGCAGCCAAGATCAGGGCGGATCGCGCTACGAGCAGTACTTC.

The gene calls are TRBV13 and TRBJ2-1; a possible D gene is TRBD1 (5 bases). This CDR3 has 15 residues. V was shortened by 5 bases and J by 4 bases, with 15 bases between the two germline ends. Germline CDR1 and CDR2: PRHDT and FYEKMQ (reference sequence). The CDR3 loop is CASSEKQTAYNEQFF. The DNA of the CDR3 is TGTGCCAGCAGCGAGAAACAGACAGCATACAATGAGCAGTTCTTC.

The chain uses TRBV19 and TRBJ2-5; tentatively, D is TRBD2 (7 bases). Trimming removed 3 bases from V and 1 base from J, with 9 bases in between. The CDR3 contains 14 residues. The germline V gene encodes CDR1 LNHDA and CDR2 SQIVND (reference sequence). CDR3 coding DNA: TGTGCCAGTAGTATTCGGGGGGCCCAAGAGACCCAGTACTTC. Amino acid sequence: CASSIRGAQETQYF.

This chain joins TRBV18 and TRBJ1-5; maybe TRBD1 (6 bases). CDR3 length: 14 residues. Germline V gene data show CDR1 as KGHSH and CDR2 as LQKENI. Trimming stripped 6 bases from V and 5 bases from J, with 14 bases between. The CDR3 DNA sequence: TGTGCCAGCTCGCAAGACAGGACCTATCAGCCCCAGCATTTT. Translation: CASSQDRTYQPQHF. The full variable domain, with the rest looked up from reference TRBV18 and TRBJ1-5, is NAGVMQNPRHLVRRRGQEARLRCSPMKGHSHVYWYRQLPEEGLKFMVYLQKENIIDESGMPKERFSAEFPKEGPSILRIQQVVRGDSAAYFCASSQDRTYQPQHFGDGTRLSIL.

The chain's CDR3 is CASSQAGLGSTEAFF. In nucleotides, the CDR3 is TGCGCCAGCAGCCAAGCTGGGTTGGGGAGTACTGAAGCTTTCTTT. The V gene is TRBV4-1, the J gene TRBJ1-1; D remains unclear. V lost 1 base to trimming and J lost 5 bases, with 14 bases between them. The CDR3 covers 15 residues. Germline V gene data show CDR1 as MGHRA and CDR2 as YSYEKL.

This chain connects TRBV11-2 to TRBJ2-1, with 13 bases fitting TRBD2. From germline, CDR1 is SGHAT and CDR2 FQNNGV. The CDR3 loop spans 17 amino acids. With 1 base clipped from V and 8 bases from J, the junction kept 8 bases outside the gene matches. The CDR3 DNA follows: TGTGCCAGCAGCTTAGGGCCGGGACTAGCGGGAAGGCATGAGCAGTTCTTC. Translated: CASSLGPGLAGRHEQFF.

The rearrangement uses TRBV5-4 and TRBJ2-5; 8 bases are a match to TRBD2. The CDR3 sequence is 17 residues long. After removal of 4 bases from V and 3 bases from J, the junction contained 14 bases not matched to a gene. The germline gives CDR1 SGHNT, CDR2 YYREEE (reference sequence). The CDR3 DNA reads TGTGCCAGCAGCGGAGGTGCTAGCGGGCCGCTGGAAGAGACCCAGTACTTC. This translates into CASSGGASGPLEETQYF.

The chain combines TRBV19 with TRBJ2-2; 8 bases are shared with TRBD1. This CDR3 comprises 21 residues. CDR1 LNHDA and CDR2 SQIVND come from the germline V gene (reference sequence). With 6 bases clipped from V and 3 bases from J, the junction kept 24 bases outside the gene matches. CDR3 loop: CASSSTMRDRITRRDTGELFF. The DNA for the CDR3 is TGTGCCAGTAGCTCCACGATGAGGGACAGGATCACTAGGAGGGACACCGGGGAGCTGTTTTTT.

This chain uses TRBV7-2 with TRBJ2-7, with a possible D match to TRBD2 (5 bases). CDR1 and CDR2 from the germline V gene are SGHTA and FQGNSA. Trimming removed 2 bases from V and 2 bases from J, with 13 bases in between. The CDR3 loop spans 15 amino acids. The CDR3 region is CASSLRSGATYEQYF. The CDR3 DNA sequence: TGTGCCAGCAGCTTACGGAGCGGAGCGACCTACGAGCAGTACTTC.